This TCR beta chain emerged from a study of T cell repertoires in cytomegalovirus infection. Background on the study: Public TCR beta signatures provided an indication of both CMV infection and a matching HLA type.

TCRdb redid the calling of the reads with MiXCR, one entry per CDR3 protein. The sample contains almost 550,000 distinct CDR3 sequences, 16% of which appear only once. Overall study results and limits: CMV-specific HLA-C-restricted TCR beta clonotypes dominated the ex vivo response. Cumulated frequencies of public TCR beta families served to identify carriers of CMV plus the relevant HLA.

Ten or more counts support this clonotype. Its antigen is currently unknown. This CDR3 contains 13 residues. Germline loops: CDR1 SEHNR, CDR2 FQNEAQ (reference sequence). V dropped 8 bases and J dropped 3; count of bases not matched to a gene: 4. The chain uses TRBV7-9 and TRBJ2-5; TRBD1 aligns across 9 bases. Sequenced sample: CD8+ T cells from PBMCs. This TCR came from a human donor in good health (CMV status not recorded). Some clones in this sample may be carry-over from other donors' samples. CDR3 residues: CASGQGIEETQYF. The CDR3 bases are TGTGCCAGCGGACAGGGGATAGAAGAGACCCAGTACTTC.